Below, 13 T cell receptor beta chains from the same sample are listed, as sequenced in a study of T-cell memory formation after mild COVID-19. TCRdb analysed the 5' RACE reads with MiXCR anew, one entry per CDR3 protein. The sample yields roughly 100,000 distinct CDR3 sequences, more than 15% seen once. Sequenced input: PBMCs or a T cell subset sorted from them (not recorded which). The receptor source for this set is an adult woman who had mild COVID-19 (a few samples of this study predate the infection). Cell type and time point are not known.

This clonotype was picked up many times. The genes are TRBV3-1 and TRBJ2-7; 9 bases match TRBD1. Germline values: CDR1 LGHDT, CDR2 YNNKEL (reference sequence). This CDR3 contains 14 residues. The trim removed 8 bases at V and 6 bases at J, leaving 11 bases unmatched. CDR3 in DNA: TGTGCCAGCTCCTTACAGGGGGCGTTGAGCGAGCAGTACTTC. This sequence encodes CASSLQGALSEQYF.

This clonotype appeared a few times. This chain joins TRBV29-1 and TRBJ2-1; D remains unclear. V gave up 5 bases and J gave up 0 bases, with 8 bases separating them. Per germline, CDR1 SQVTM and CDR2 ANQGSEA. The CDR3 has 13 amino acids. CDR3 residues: CSVWASSYNEQFF. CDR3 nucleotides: TGCAGCGTTTGGGCGAGCTCCTACAATGAGCAGTTCTTC.

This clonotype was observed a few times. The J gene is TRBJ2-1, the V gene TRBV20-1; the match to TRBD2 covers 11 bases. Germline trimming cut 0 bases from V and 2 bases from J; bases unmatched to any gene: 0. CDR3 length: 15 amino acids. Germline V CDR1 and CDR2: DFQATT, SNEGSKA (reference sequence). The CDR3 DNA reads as TGCAGTGCTAGAGATAGCGGGAGGGCCTACAATGAGCAGTTCTTC. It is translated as CSARDSGRAYNEQFF.

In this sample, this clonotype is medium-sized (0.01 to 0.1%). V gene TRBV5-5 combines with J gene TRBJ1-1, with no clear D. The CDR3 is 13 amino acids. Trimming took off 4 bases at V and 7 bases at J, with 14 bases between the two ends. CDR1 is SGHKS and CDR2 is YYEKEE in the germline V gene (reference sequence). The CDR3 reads CASSRTTGSEAFF. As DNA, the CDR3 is TGTGCCAGCAGCCGTACGACCGGGAGTGAAGCTTTCTTT.

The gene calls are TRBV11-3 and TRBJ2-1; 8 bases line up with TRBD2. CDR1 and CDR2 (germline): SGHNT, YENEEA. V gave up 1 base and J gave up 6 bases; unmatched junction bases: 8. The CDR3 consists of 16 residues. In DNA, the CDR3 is TGTGCCAGCAGCTTAGGGAACGGGAGGGCCTCCAATGAGCAGTTCTTC. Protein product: CASSLGNGRASNEQFF.

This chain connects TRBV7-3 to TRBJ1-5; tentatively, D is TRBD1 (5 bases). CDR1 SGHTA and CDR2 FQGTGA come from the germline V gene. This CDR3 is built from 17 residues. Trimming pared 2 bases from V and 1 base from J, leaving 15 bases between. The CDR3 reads CASSLQRAGRSNQPQHF. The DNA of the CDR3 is TGTGCCAGCAGCTTACAGAGGGCAGGGCGAAGCAATCAGCCCCAGCATTTT.

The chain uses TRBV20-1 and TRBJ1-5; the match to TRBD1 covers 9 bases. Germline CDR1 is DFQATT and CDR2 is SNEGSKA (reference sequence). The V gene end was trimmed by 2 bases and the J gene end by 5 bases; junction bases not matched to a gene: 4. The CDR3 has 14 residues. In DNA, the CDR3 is TGCAGTGCTAGATATTGGACAGGGGATCAGCCCCAGCATTTT. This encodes CSARYWTGDQPQHF.

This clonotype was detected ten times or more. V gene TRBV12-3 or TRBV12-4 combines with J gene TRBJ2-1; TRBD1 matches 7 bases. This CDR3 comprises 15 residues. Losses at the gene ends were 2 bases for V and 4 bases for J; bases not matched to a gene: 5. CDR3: CASSLQETGYNEQFF. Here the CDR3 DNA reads TGTGCCAGCAGTTTACAGGAGACAGGGTACAATGAGCAGTTCTTC.

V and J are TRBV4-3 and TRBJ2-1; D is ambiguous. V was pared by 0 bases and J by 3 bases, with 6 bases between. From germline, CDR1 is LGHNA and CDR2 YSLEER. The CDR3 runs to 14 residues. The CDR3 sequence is CASSQEQFYNEQFF. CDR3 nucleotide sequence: TGCGCCAGCAGCCAAGAACAGTTCTACAATGAGCAGTTCTTC.

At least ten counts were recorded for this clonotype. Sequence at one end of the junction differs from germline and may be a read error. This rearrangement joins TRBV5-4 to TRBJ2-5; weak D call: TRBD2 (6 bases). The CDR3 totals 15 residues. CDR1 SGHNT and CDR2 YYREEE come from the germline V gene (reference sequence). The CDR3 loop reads CASSLLGSSKETQYF. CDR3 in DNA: TGTGCCAGCAGCTTGCTCGGGAGTTCCAAAGAAACCCAGTACTTC. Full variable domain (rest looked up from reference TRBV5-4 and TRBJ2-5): ETGVTQSPTHLIKTRGQQVTLRCSSQSGHNTVSWYQQALGQGPQFIFQYYREEENGRGNFPPRFSGLQFPNYSSELNVNALELDDSALYLCASSLLGSSKETQYFGPGTRLLVL.

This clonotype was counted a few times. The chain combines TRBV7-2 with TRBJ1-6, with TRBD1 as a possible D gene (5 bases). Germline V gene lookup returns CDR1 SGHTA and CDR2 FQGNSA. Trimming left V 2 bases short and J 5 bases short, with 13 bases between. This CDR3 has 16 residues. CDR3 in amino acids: CASSLMGRGNNSPLHF. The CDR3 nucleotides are TGTGCCAGCAGCTTAATGGGGCGGGGGAATAATTCACCCCTCCACTTT. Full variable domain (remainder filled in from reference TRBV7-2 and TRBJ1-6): GAGVSQSPSNKVTEKGKDVELRCDPISGHTALYWYRQSLGQGLEFLIYFQGNSAPDKSGLPSDRFSAERTGGSVSTLTIQRTQQEDSAVYLCASSLMGRGNNSPLHFGNGTRLTVT.

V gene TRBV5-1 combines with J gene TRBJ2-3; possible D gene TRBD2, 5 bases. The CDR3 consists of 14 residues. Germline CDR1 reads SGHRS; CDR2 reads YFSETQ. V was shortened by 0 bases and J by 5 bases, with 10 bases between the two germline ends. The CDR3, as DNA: TGCGCCAGCAGCTTGGACTTTCGGGGAGATACGCAGTATTTT. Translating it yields CASSLDFRGDTQYF.

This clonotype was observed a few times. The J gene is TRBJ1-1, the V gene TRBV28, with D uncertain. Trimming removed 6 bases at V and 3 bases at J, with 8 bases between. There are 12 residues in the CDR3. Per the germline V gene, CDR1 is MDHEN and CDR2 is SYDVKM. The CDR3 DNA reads TGTGCCAGCAGGGACGGAGACACTGAAGCTTTCTTT. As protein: CASRDGDTEAFF.